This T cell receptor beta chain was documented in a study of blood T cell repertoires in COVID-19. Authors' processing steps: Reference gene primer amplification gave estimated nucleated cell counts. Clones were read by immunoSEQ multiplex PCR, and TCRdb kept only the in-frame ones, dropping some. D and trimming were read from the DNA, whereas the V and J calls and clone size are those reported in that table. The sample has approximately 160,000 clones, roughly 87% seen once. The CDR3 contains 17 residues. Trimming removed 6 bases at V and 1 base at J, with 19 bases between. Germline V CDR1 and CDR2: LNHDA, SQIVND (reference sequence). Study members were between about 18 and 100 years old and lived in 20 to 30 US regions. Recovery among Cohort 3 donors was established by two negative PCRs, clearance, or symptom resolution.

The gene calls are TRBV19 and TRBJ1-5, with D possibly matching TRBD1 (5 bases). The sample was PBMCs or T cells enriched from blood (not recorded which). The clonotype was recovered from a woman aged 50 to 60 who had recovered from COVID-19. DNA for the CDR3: TGTGCCAGTAGCTTCCTAACGACAGCAAGAAGCAATCAGCCCCAGCATTTT. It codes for CASSFLTTARSNQPQHF.